One sample yielded the 12 T cell receptor beta chains listed below, sequenced in a study of CD8+ T cells in alopecia areata. RNA was extracted and reverse transcribed into cDNA as the sequencing template. Profiling relied on immunoSEQ multiplex PCR, and the TCRdb table lists in-frame clones only, not all of them. The sample gives about 4,500 clones, about 60% of which show up once; roughly 10% is in the top ten. Treatment denoted: oral pan-JAK inhibitor, 5-10 mg twice daily. From alopecia areata patients, lesional scalp punch biopsies and peripheral blood were collected. Sequenced here: skin, sampled at week 4, from a patient treated with tofacitinib. These receptors were collected from a human donor with alopecia areata.

The chain couples TRBV5-1 to TRBJ1-3; a weak D match, TRBD1 (5 bases). From germline, CDR1 is SGHRS and CDR2 YFSETQ. V was trimmed by 4 bases and J by 8 bases, leaving 16 bases between them. The CDR3 consists of 14 residues. The CDR3 sequence is CASSPDISRDTIYF. The DNA for the CDR3 is TGCGCCAGCAGCCCGGACATAAGCCGAGACACCATATATTTT.

The sample holds a few counts of this clone. The J gene is TRBJ2-1, the V gene TRBV29-1; D is unresolved. V was clipped by 5 bases and J by 10 bases, with 18 bases between them. The CDR3 runs 13 residues. Germline V lookup: CDR1 SQVTM, CDR2 ANQGSEA. CDR3 protein: CSVRQFQEGEQFF. In nucleotides, the CDR3 is TGCAGCGTTAGACAATTCCAAGAAGGGGAGCAGTTCTTC.

The chain uses TRBV25-1 and TRBJ2-3, with unresolved D. CDR3 length: 11 amino acids. The V gene's germline CDR1 is MGHDK and CDR2 SYGVNS. V dropped 5 bases and J dropped 4 bases, with 4 bases sitting between them. In DNA, the CDR3 is TGTGCCAGCAGTCAGGCAGATACGCAGTATTTT. As protein: CASSQADTQYF.

This rearrangement joins TRBV2 to TRBJ2-1, with TRBD2 matching over 13 bases. CDR3 length: 16 amino acids. Germline CDR1 SNHLY, CDR2 FYNNEI. The junction had 7 bases not matched to a gene; V was cut back by 2 bases and J by 9 bases. CDR3 in amino acids: CASSEPLAGGISEQFF. The CDR3, as DNA: TGTGCCAGCAGTGAACCACTAGCGGGAGGGATCAGTGAGCAGTTCTTC.

The chain uses TRBV27 and TRBJ2-1; D perhaps matches TRBD2 (7 bases). CDR3 size: 16 residues. Trimming left V 4 bases short and J 6 bases short, with 19 bases between. The germline CDR1 and CDR2 sequences are MNHEY and SMNVEV (reference sequence). In DNA form, the CDR3 reads TGTGCCAGCAGTTCAGGGGAGGGAATCTTAGGCAATGAGCAGTTCTTC. Protein product: CASSSGEGILGNEQFF.

The genes are TRBV7-9 and TRBJ2-1; 8 bases are shared with TRBD2. J gave up 8 bases and V 5 bases, and 8 bases lay outside the gene matches. The CDR3 consists of 14 residues. CDR1 is SEHNR and CDR2 is FQNEAQ in the germline V gene (reference sequence). The CDR3 DNA reads TGTGCCAGCAGCAATAGCGGGAATTTCGATGAGCAGTTCTTC. Its translation is CASSNSGNFDEQFF.

V usage is TRBV27 and J usage is TRBJ2-5; TRBD2 is a possible D gene (6 bases). Trimming left V 4 bases short and J 7 bases short, with 16 bases between. The CDR3 runs 14 residues. Germline assignment: CDR1 MNHEY and CDR2 SMNVEV (reference sequence). CDR3 protein: CASSSGTALGTQYF. The CDR3 coding sequence is TGTGCCAGCAGTTCCGGGACTGCGCTTGGGACCCAGTACTTC.

The chain couples TRBV5-4 to TRBJ2-2, with D perhaps assigned TRBD1 or TRBD2 (5 bases each). This CDR3 is 16 amino acids long. V lost 1 base and J lost 2, with 12 bases in between. Germline-derived CDR1 and CDR2 are SGHNT and YYREEE (reference sequence). CDR3 sequence reads: CASSLRETANTGELFF. CDR3 nucleotides: TGTGCCAGCAGCTTGAGGGAGACAGCAAACACCGGGGAGCTGTTTTTT.

The CDR3 region is CASSPDRITGELFF. The CDR3, as DNA: TGCGCCAGCAGCCCGGACAGAATCACCGGGGAGCTGTTTTTT. This chain links TRBV5-1 with TRBJ2-2; maybe TRBD1 (6 bases). Germline values: CDR1 SGHRS, CDR2 YFSETQ. This CDR3 is 14 amino acids long. Trimming stripped 4 bases from V and 4 bases from J, with 11 bases between. Together with reference TRBV5-1 and TRBJ2-2, the CDR3 gives the full variable domain: KAGVTQTPRYLIKTRGQQVTLSCSPISGHRSVSWYQQTPGQGLQFLFEYFSETQRNKGNFPGRFSGRQFSNSRSEMNVSTLELGDSALYLCASSPDRITGELFFGEGSRLTVL.

This clone appeared a few times. The V and J genes are TRBV7-9 and TRBJ2-5, with 8 bases fitting TRBD2. The germline gives CDR1 SEHNR, CDR2 FQNEAQ (reference sequence). Losses at the gene ends were 0 bases for V and 7 bases for J; bases not matched to a gene: 4. This CDR3 comprises 14 residues. The CDR3 protein is CASSLAPSGGTQYF. As DNA, the CDR3 is TGTGCCAGCAGCTTAGCGCCCAGCGGGGGGACCCAGTACTTC.

This clone was seen a few times. This chain links TRBV21-1 with TRBJ2-4; the table names TRBD1, a call not compared with the DNA. TRBV21-1 is reported as a pseudogene. The CDR3 is 14 amino acids. The CDR3 is CASSNFGQGDIQYF. For the CDR3, the DNA is TGTGCCAGCAGCAATTTCGGACAGGGCGACATTCAGTACTTC.

The rearrangement uses TRBV6-1 and TRBJ2-7; tentatively, D is TRBD1 or TRBD2 (5 bases each). The germline V and J ends were trimmed by 10 bases and 0 bases, with 19 bases remaining between them. There are 15 residues in the CDR3. Germline CDR1 MNHNS, CDR2 SASEGT. CDR3 region: CAIGSRGANSYEQYF. CDR3 bases: TGTGCCATCGGCTCCAGAGGGGCAAACTCCTACGAGCAGTACTTC.